What follows are 7 T cell receptor beta chains derived from one specimen sequenced in a study of blood T cell repertoires in COVID-19. Sequencing used immunoSEQ multiplex PCR; TCRdb keeps in-frame clones, though not all of them. The sample holds about 95,000 clones, over 75% seen once. The material sequenced was peripheral blood. The receptors were gathered from a human donor in a cohort sampled during active COVID-19.

The rearrangement links TRBV4-3 to TRBJ1-1; 8 bases map to TRBD1. The germline CDR1 and CDR2 sequences are LGHNA and YSLEER. Unmatched junction bases numbered 4, after V lost 4 bases and J lost 3 bases. This CDR3 has 14 residues. CDR3 residues: CASSLGQGHTEAFF. Here the CDR3 DNA reads TGCGCCAGCAGCCTTGGACAGGGTCACACTGAAGCTTTCTTT.

The chain links TRBV7-6 to TRBJ1-2; weak D call: TRBD1 (6 bases). Per the germline V gene, CDR1 is SGHVS and CDR2 is FNYEAQ. Trimming shortened V by 2 bases and J by 6 bases, and 16 bases separated the two germline ends. This CDR3 contains 15 residues. In nucleotides, the CDR3 is TGTGCCAGCAGCTTAAGCCAAACAGGGTTTGATGGCTACACCTTC. It encodes CASSLSQTGFDGYTF.

The chain uses TRBV2 and TRBJ2-5, with D hard to call. The CDR3 has 11 residues. V dropped 5 bases and J dropped 5 bases, with 6 bases sitting between them. CDR1 and CDR2 (germline): SNHLY, FYNNEI. CDR3 sequence: CASSYIETQYF. The CDR3 coding sequence is TGTGCCAGCAGTTACATTGAGACCCAGTACTTC.

The chain has TRBV19 and TRBJ1-4; TRBD1 aligns across 12 bases. The V and J ends lost 9 bases and 1 base, in that order; junction bases with no gene match: 6. The CDR3 sequence is 16 residues long. The V gene's germline CDR1 is LNHDA and CDR2 SQIVND (reference sequence). The CDR3 sequence: CASSRDRGLTNEKLFF. The CDR3 DNA is TGTGCCAGCAGCCGGGACAGGGGGCTAACTAATGAAAAACTGTTTTTT.

This clone came up once. The chain employs TRBV27 and TRBJ2-3; TRBD1 matches at 9 bases. Germline lookup yields CDR1 MNHEY and CDR2 SMNVEV (reference sequence). The CDR3 is 15 amino acids. Losses at the gene ends were 4 bases for V and 4 bases for J; bases not matched to a gene: 6. The CDR3 region is CASSSGTGSADTQYF. CDR3 coding DNA: TGTGCCAGCAGTTCGGGGACAGGGAGTGCAGATACGCAGTATTTT.

The chain combines TRBV5-3 with TRBJ2-5; 12 nucleotides line up with TRBD2. TRBV5-3 has ORF status, its function being uncertain. Losses at the gene ends were 4 bases for V and 0 bases for J; bases not matched to a gene: 4. This CDR3 has 16 amino acids. The CDR3 sequence: CARSPPSGGDQETQYF. Here the CDR3 DNA reads TGTGCCAGAAGCCCACCTAGCGGGGGGGACCAAGAGACCCAGTACTTC.

The gene calls are TRBV7-9 and TRBJ1-5; no clear D. CDR1 SEHNR and CDR2 FQNEAQ come from the germline V gene (reference sequence). V shed 4 bases and J shed 1 base, with 11 bases lying between them. The CDR3 totals 15 residues. The CDR3 region has the DNA TGTGCCAGCAGCTCCGGCGGGAGCAGCAATCAGCCCCAGCATTTT. It codes for CASSSGGSSNQPQHF. Full variable domain (missing parts from reference TRBV7-9 and TRBJ1-5): DTGVSQNPRHKITKRGQNVTFRCDPISEHNRLYWYRQTLGQGPEFLTYFQNEAQLEKSRLLSDRFSAERPKGSFSTLEIQRTEQGDSAMYLCASSSGGSSNQPQHFGDGTRLSIL.